This is a list of T cell receptor beta chains from one sample in a study of cytomegalovirus exposure and HLA in healthy donors. Some clones are missing from TCRdb's copy, which holds only in-frame ones; the method was immunoSEQ multiplex PCR. The profile shows 85,000 to 130,000 clones, around 80% of them singletons. The sample was PBMCs. These receptors were obtained from a female donor in good health and CMV-seropositive. CDR3s include the opening cysteine and the closing phenylalanine or tryptophan. The D gene is left open where the match is weak. Clone size is stated in some rows and not others, as once, few, many or a class when expanded.

NA,TRBD2,TRBV19,TRBJ2-1,CASSGQLAVTYNEQFF,TGTGCCAGTAGTGGGCAACTAGCGGTGACCTACAATGAGCAGTTCTTC
NA,TRBD1,TRBV7-9,TRBJ1-5,CASSLETGGSNQPQHF,TGTGCCAGCAGCTTAGAAACAGGGGGAAGCAATCAGCCCCAGCATTTT
NA,TRBD1,TRBV19,TRBJ1-2,CASSIWTGANYGYTF,TGTGCCAGTAGTATCTGGACAGGGGCCAACTATGGCTACACCTTC
NA,TRBD1,TRBV19,TRBJ2-2,CASSIRGPTGELFF,TGTGCCAGTAGTATAAGGGGGCCCACCGGGGAGCTGTTTTTT
once,NA,TRBV12-5,TRBJ1-1,CASGSSGRITEAFF,TGTGCTAGTGGTTCCTCGGGTCGTATCACTGAAGCTTTCTTT
few,NA,TRBV4-3,TRBJ2-1,CASSQDWGNYNEQFF,TGCGCCAGCAGCCAAGATTGGGGCAACTACAATGAGCAGTTCTTC
NA,TRBD2,TRBV5-1,TRBJ2-7,CASSWTGVLAGGPYEQYF,TGCGCCAGCAGCTGGACAGGGGTACTAGCGGGAGGGCCATACGAGCAGTACTTC
NA,NA,TRBV25-1,TRBJ1-2,CASSPGEGYTF,TGTGCCAGCAGCCCAGGGGAGGGCTACACCTTC
NA,NA,TRBV11-2,TRBJ2-1,CASSQVGSNEQFF,TGTGCCAGCAGCCAAGTCGGGAGCAATGAGCAGTTCTTC
NA,NA,TRBV19,TRBJ1-1,CASRQGHTEAFF,TGTGCCAGTAGACAGGGACACACTGAAGCTTTCTTT
NA,TRBD2,TRBV5-1,TRBJ2-1,CASSLEGLAGYNEQFF,TGCGCCAGCAGCTTGGAAGGACTAGCGGGGTACAATGAGCAGTTCTTC
once,TRBD1,TRBV5-8,TRBJ1-6,CASSLDRGSPLHF,TGTGCCAGCAGCTTGGACAGGGGTTCACCCCTCCACTTT
few,NA,TRBV4-2,TRBJ2-3,CASSQQPTGSTDTQYF,TGTGCCAGCAGCCAACAACCTACAGGGAGCACAGATACGCAGTATTTT
NA,TRBD2,TRBV7-2,TRBJ2-5,CASSSSTTSGRVGETQYF,TGTGCCAGCAGCTCCTCAACGACTAGCGGGAGGGTTGGAGAGACCCAGTACTTC
NA,NA,TRBV6-1,TRBJ1-2,CASSGETRGLYGYTF,TGTGCCAGCAGTGGTGAAACCCGCGGCCTCTATGGCTACACCTTC
few,NA,TRBV6-1,TRBJ1-1,CASSVRSTDSEAFF,TGTGCCAGCAGTGTCCGTTCGACGGACTCTGAAGCTTTCTTT
NA,TRBD2,TRBV27,TRBJ2-1,CASSLPSGRNNEQFF,TGTGCCAGCAGTTTGCCCAGCGGGAGGAACAATGAGCAGTTCTTC
NA,NA,TRBV5-4,TRBJ2-1,CASSLVPTGWYNEQFF,TGTGCCAGCAGCTTGGTTCCCACAGGGTGGTACAATGAGCAGTTCTTC
NA,NA,TRBV4-2,TRBJ1-2,CASSQDLAAEDGYTF,TGTGCCAGCAGCCAAGATCTGGCCGCTGAGGATGGCTACACCTTC
NA,TRBD1,TRBV19,TRBJ2-7,CASTPPDRDEQYF,TGTGCCAGTACGCCCCCGGACAGGGACGAGCAGTACTTC
NA,NA,TRBV19,TRBJ1-5,CASSIVGGFSNQPQHF,TGTGCCAGTAGTATAGTTGGCGGCTTTAGCAATCAGCCCCAGCATTTT
NA,TRBD2,TRBV11-3,TRBJ2-3,CASSSTSGGEWGTDTQYF,TGTGCCAGCAGCTCAACTAGCGGGGGGGAATGGGGGACAGATACGCAGTATTTT
NA,TRBD2,TRBV5-4,TRBJ2-7,CASSPGGPYEQYF,TGTGCCAGCAGCCCGGGGGGGCCCTACGAGCAGTACTTC
NA,NA,TRBV5-1,TRBJ1-6,CASSLGGTGTSPLHF,TGCGCCAGCAGCTTGGGGGGAACAGGAACATCACCCCTCCACTTT
NA,NA,TRBV6-6,TRBJ2-2,CASSRTPTGELFF,TGTGCCAGCAGTCGGACACCCACCGGGGAGCTGTTTTTT
once,TRBD1,TRBV19,TRBJ2-7,CASGQGASYEQYF,TGTGCCAGTGGACAGGGGGCCTCCTACGAGCAGTACTTC
NA,NA,TRBV5-4,TRBJ2-3,CASSLGGITDTQYF,TGTGCCAGCAGCTTGGGAGGGATCACAGATACGCAGTATTTT
NA,TRBD2,TRBV7-2,TRBJ2-1,CASSTRAGGGIHEQFF,TGTGCCAGCAGCACCAGGGCGGGGGGGGGAATCCATGAGCAGTTCTTC
NA,TRBD2,TRBV15,TRBJ2-1,CATSKPKGGGYTSSYNEQFF,TGTGCCACCAGCAAACCAAAGGGCGGGGGATATACAAGCTCCTACAATGAGCAGTTCTTC
NA,TRBD2,TRBV27,TRBJ2-3,CASSLYGTSGAVRTDTQYF,TGTGCCAGCAGTTTATACGGGACTAGCGGGGCCGTCAGGACAGATACGCAGTATTTT
NA,TRBD2,TRBV11-2,TRBJ2-1,CASSLDLWGGQFF,TGTGCCAGCAGCTTAGATCTCTGGGGGGGGCAGTTCTTC
NA,NA,TRBV5-1,TRBJ2-7,CASSSDGVSYEQYF,TGCGCCAGCAGCTCCGACGGGGTCAGCTACGAGCAGTACTTC
NA,TRBD1,TRBV27,TRBJ1-2,CASSSGQGHYGYTF,TGTGCCAGCAGTTCTGGACAGGGACACTATGGCTACACCTTC
NA,TRBD2,TRBV11-2,TRBJ2-5,CASSLGPSGGQETQYF,TGTGCCAGCAGCCTCGGGCCCAGCGGGGGACAAGAGACCCAGTACTTC
NA,TRBD1,TRBV5-6,TRBJ2-5,CASGQGSWETQYF,TGTGCCAGCGGACAGGGGTCATGGGAGACCCAGTACTTC
NA,NA,TRBV6-5,TRBJ2-3,CASSLLRGNTQYF,TGTGCCAGCTCCCTACTCCGAGGAAATACGCAGTATTTT
medium-sized,NA,TRBV6-1,TRBJ1-2,CASREYRAGANYGYTF,TGTGCCAGCAGAGAATACAGGGCCGGAGCTAACTATGGCTACACCTTC
once,NA,TRBV4-3,TRBJ2-7,CASSLKRGSEQYF,TGCGCCAGCAGCCTCAAGAGGGGGAGCGAGCAGTACTTC
NA,NA,TRBV7-9,TRBJ2-1,CSSSLKGVEAGNEQFF,TGTTCCAGCAGCCTGAAGGGGGTCGAAGCGGGGAATGAGCAGTTCTTC
once,NA,TRBV6-1,TRBJ2-7,CASRELYEQYF,TGTGCCAGCCGAGAACTCTACGAGCAGTACTTC
NA,NA,TRBV18,TRBJ2-7,CASRNRDPPYEQYF,TGTGCCAGTCGAAACAGGGACCCACCCTACGAGCAGTACTTC